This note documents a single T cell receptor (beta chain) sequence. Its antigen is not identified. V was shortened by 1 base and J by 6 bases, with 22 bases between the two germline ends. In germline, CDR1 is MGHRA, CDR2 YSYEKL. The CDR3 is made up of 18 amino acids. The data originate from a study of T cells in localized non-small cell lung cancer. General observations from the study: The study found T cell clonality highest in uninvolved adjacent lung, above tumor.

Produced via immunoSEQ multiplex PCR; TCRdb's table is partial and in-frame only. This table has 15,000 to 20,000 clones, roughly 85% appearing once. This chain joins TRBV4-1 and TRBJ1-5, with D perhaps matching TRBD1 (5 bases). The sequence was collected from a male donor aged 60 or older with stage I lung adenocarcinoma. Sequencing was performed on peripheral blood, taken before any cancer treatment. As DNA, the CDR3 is TGCGCCAGCAGCCAAGGTCTAATAAGGTCAGGGTTTGGTCAGCCCCAGCATTTT. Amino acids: CASSQGLIRSGFGQPQHF.